This T cell receptor (beta chain) was profiled in a study of control samples from healthy donors and cancer patients. V shed 6 bases and J shed 0 bases, with 11 bases lying between them. Germline lookup yields CDR1 SQVTM and CDR2 ANQGSEA. There are 13 residues in the CDR3. Only in-frame clones appear in the TCRdb table, and some are missing; sequencing was by immunoSEQ multiplex PCR. The sample yields about 150,000 clones, approximately 91% seen once. The chain links TRBV29-1 to TRBJ1-2, with a weak D call TRBD1 (5 bases). The sequencing input was blood. The sequence derives from a man aged 25 to 40 in good health. The CDR3 DNA reads TGCAGCGTAAGCAGGGTAACTAACTATGGCTACACCTTC. As protein: CSVSRVTNYGYTF.